These 24 T cell receptor beta chains were sequenced from one sample in a study of T cells in women clearing cervical HPV infection. The assay was immunoSEQ multiplex PCR, and TCRdb's table has in-frame clones only and misses some. The sample's table shows about 41,000 clones. Source material: blood buffy coat. These receptor sequences come from a woman between 18 and 70 years old with a cervical HPV16 infection that either progressed to CIN3+ or cleared (not recorded which).

Concerning this clone itself: The read terminates 3 residues before the CDR3 end, so the remaining end is supplied by the germline J gene. The chain has TRBV4-1 and TRBJ2-3, with 8 bases lining up with TRBD1. Trimming removed 3 bases from V and 5 bases from J; junction bases left unmatched: 13. Germline assignment: CDR1 MGHRA and CDR2 YSYEKL. The CDR3 is 17 residues long. The CDR3 DNA, read in part, is TGCGCCAGCAGCCATCCAGCACGGACAGGGAAAAAAGATACG. Its translation is CASSHPARTGKKDT. The complete CDR3 reads CASSHPARTGKKDTQYF.

This clone ranks as medium-sized in terms of frequency. Coverage ceases 3 residues before the CDR3 finishes, and the germline J gene fills in the end. V and J are TRBV12-3 or TRBV12-4 and TRBJ2-5; tentative D call: TRBD1 (6 bases). There are 13 residues in the CDR3. The V end was cut by 3 bases, the J end by 5 bases, with 10 bases between. The CDR3 DNA, read in part, is TGTGCCAGCAGTTTTTCAGGGGACGAGACC. It is translated as CASSFSGDET. Given in full, the CDR3 is CASSFSGDETQYF.

On this clone itself: The read terminates 3 residues before the CDR3 end, so the remaining end is supplied by the germline J gene. The chain links TRBV7-3 to TRBJ1-1; no definite D call. The germline gives CDR1 SGHTA, CDR2 FQGTGA. CDR3 length: 14 amino acids. The V end was cut by 2 bases, the J end by 1 base, with 8 bases between. CDR3 residues: CASSLEGGNTEAFF. The CDR3 bases that were read are TGTGCCAGCAGCTTAGAGGGTGGGAACACTGAA.

CDR3 protein: CASSEGLAGGRETQYF. The DNA read from the CDR3 is TGCGCCAGCAGTGAGGGACTAGCGGGGGGGCGAGAGACC. The J gene is TRBJ2-5, the V gene TRBV10-2, with 15 bases fitting TRBD2. The CDR3 is cut off 3 residues early in the read; its end comes from the germline J gene. V lost 2 bases and J lost 4; bases outside the gene matches: 2. The V gene's germline CDR1 is WSHSY and CDR2 SAAADI. This CDR3 contains 16 residues.

Comments on this clone: The read ends 3 residues early relative to the CDR3; the germline J gene fills the gap. This chain uses TRBV7-9 with TRBJ1-6, with D tentatively TRBD1 (6 bases). This CDR3 spans 13 amino acids. Germline V gene lookup returns CDR1 SEHNR and CDR2 FQNEAQ (reference sequence). Trimming left V 6 bases short and J 7 bases short, with 10 bases between. CDR3 residues: CASSQGINSPLHF. CDR3 bases read: TGTGCCAGCAGTCAGGGGATAAATTCACCC.

With regard to this clone: The read terminates 3 residues before the CDR3 end, so the remaining end is supplied by the germline J gene. The chain is built from TRBV7-9 and TRBJ1-2, with D possibly matching TRBD1 (5 bases). The germline gives CDR1 SEHNR, CDR2 FQNEAQ (reference sequence). This CDR3 contains 11 residues. Trimming took off 4 bases at V and 6 bases at J, with 6 bases between the two ends. The DNA read from the CDR3 is TGTGCCAGCAGCTGGGGGGATGGC. It translates to CASSWGDG. Given in full, the CDR3 is CASSWGDGYTF.

About this clone itself: The read gets to within 3 residues of the CDR3 end, and the germline J gene fills in the rest. This chain uses TRBV19 with TRBJ2-5; 7 bases are shared with TRBD2. Germline V lookup: CDR1 LNHDA, CDR2 SQIVND (reference sequence). The CDR3 runs 14 residues. V lost 6 bases, J lost 1 base, and 5 bases stayed unmatched. CDR3 residues: CASSPSGIQETQYF. Partial CDR3 DNA: TGTGCCAGTAGCCCCAGCGGGATCCAAGAGACC.

As to this clone: The DNA ends 3 residues before the CDR3 does, and the rest of the CDR3 is filled in from the germline J gene. The chain has TRBV5-5 and TRBJ2-5; TRBD1 agrees at 7 bases. V lost 4 bases to trimming and J lost 1 base; unmatched junction nucleotides: 4. Germline assignment: CDR1 SGHKS and CDR2 YYEKEE (reference sequence). The CDR3 sequence is 14 residues long. Partial CDR3 DNA: TGTGCCAGCAGCCTGACAGGGACCCAAGAGACC. This gives the protein CASSLTGTQET. The entire CDR3 sequence reads CASSLTGTQETQYF.

Concerning this clone itself: With the read ending 3 residues before the CDR3 end, the germline J gene is used to fill in that end. The chain carries TRBV29-1 and TRBJ2-5; 11 nucleotides match TRBD1. The germline V gene has CDR1 SQVTM and CDR2 ANQGSEA. With V trimmed by 6 bases and J by 6 bases, 6 bases remained unmatched. The CDR3 consists of 13 residues. Here the CDR3 reads CSVRGQGEKTQYF. The CDR3 DNA, read in part, is TGCAGCGTCCGGGGACAGGGGGAGAAGACC.

Comment on this clone: The read ends 3 residues before the CDR3 terminus; that terminus is restored from the germline J gene. The gene calls are TRBV19 and TRBJ1-1, with D possibly TRBD1 on 5 matching bases. Germline CDR1 and CDR2: LNHDA and SQIVND (reference sequence). This CDR3 spans 10 amino acids. Here the CDR3 reads CATRGVGAFF. CDR3 DNA (partial): TGTGCCACCCGAGGGGTGGGA.

Of note for this clone: Coverage ceases 3 residues before the CDR3 finishes, and the germline J gene fills in the end. The chain recombines TRBV28 with TRBJ2-3; 8 nucleotides agree with TRBD1. Looked up from germline, CDR1 is MDHEN and CDR2 is SYDVKM. This CDR3 is 18 amino acids long. V gave up 6 bases and J gave up 5 bases; unmatched junction bases: 19. CDR3 region: CASSPSFRRTGFEDTQYF. CDR3 DNA (partial): TGTGCCAGCAGCCCTTCATTCAGGAGGACAGGGTTCGAAGATACG. Complete variable domain (other parts from reference TRBV28 and TRBJ2-3): DVKVTQSSRYLVKRTGEKVFLECVQDMDHENMFWYRQDPGLGLRLIYFSYDVKMKEKGDIPEGYSVSREKKERFSLILESASTNQTSMYLCASSPSFRRTGFEDTQYFGPGTRLTVL.

About this clone: The read is 3 residues too short to cover the CDR3 end, so that end is filled in from the germline J gene. The gene calls are TRBV5-1 and TRBJ1-5; possible D gene TRBD1, 5 bases. The CDR3 length is 13 residues. Per the germline V gene, CDR1 is SGHRS and CDR2 is YFSETQ. The V gene lost 4 bases and the J gene lost 8 bases, with 13 bases spanning the gap. CDR3 in amino acids: CASSTTGGEPQHF. The part of the CDR3 DNA that was read is TGCGCCAGCAGCACAACGGGGGGTGAGCCC.

Regarding this clone: The sequence runs out 3 residues before the end of the CDR3; the remainder is reconstructed from the germline J gene. The V and J genes are TRBV7-3 and TRBJ2-5, with 10 bases identical to TRBD2. This CDR3 region has 15 residues. Germline V gives CDR1 SGHTA, CDR2 FQGTGA. The junction had 3 bases not matched to a gene; V was cut back by 3 bases and J by 2 bases. Incomplete CDR3 DNA: TGTGCCAGCAGCTTTAGCGGGGGGAAACAAGAGACC. Protein: CASSFSGGKQET. The CDR3 reads in full as CASSFSGGKQETQYF.

On this clone: The read is 3 residues too short to cover the CDR3 end, so that end is filled in from the germline J gene. The genes are TRBV28 and TRBJ2-1, with 10 positions matching TRBD2. V was clipped by 3 bases and J by 9 bases; unmatched bases: 5. Germline V CDR1 and CDR2: MDHEN, SYDVKM. The CDR3 is 14 amino acids. The covered CDR3 bases are TGTGCCAGCAGTTTTATGACTAGCGGGCCTGAG. This encodes CASSFMTSGPE. The whole CDR3 sequence reads CASSFMTSGPEQFF.

Concerning this clone itself: The DNA ends 3 residues before the CDR3 does, and the rest of the CDR3 is filled in from the germline J gene. The gene calls are TRBV18 and TRBJ1-1; D gene unclear. The CDR3 consists of 14 residues. The V end was cut by 3 bases, the J end by 4 bases, with 12 bases between. Germline V gene lookup returns CDR1 KGHSH and CDR2 LQKENI. CDR3 DNA (partial): TGTGCCAGCTCACCCAAAACCCAGAGCACTGAA. Its protein is CASSPKTQSTE. The whole CDR3 reads CASSPKTQSTEAFF.

In regard to this clone: The read ends 3 residues early relative to the CDR3; the germline J gene fills the gap. The chain couples TRBV19 to TRBJ1-5, with D hard to call. The CDR3 consists of 15 residues. Germline CDR1 reads LNHDA; CDR2 reads SQIVND (reference sequence). V gave up 3 bases and J gave up 4 bases, with 13 bases separating them. The CDR3 spells CASSIRRTGNQPQHF. CDR3 DNA (partial): TGTGCCAGTAGTATCCGACGAACGGGGAATCAGCCC.

To note about this clone: The read terminates 3 residues ahead of where the CDR3 ends, so the germline J gene completes it. V usage is TRBV20-1 and J usage is TRBJ2-7; 7 bases line up with TRBD1. J gave up 2 bases and V 6 bases, and 10 bases lay outside the gene matches. This CDR3 is built from 14 residues. Per germline, CDR1 DFQATT and CDR2 SNEGSKA (reference sequence). Here the CDR3 reads CSAPTGNKAYEQYF. The CDR3 DNA, read in part, is TGCAGTGCCCCGACAGGGAATAAGGCCTACGAG.

As to this clone: The read halts 3 residues ahead of the CDR3 end, with the missing end drawn from the germline J gene. The chain couples TRBV4-2 to TRBJ2-5; 14 bases are shared with TRBD2. The J segment lost 1 base and the V segment lost 1 base, leaving 8 bases of the junction unmatched. CDR1 and CDR2 from the germline V gene are LGHNA and YNFKEQ. This CDR3 has 19 residues. The CDR3 bases that were read are TGTGCCAGCAGCCAAGTCCAGGGACTAGCGGGAGAGGTCCAAGAGACC. Translation gives CASSQVQGLAGEVQET. In full, the CDR3 reads CASSQVQGLAGEVQETQYF.

With respect to this clone: The sequenced fragment ends 3 residues before the CDR3 boundary, so the rest is inferred from the germline J gene. The V and J genes are TRBV2 and TRBJ2-7; 12 bases fit TRBD2. The V and J ends lost 5 bases and 0 bases, in that order; junction bases with no gene match: 14. Germline V gene sequence: CDR1 SNHLY, CDR2 FYNNEI. This CDR3 spans 19 amino acids. The sequenced CDR3 bases are TGTGCCAGCAGTCCACTCGGCGGACTAGCGGGGCGGAGCTCCTACGAG. Protein: CASSPLGGLAGRSSYE. The full CDR3 protein reads CASSPLGGLAGRSSYEQYF.

About this clone itself: The sequence runs out 3 residues before the end of the CDR3; the remainder is reconstructed from the germline J gene. The chain combines TRBV2 with TRBJ2-2, with 7 bases fitting TRBD1. V dropped 7 bases and J dropped 5; count of bases not matched to a gene: 4. CDR3 size: 13 residues. Germline lookup yields CDR1 SNHLY and CDR2 FYNNEI. CDR3 residues: CASIKGATGELFF. The part of the CDR3 DNA that was read is TGTGCCAGCATCAAGGGGGCTACCGGGGAG.

A note on this clone: The DNA ends 3 residues before the CDR3 does, and the rest of the CDR3 is filled in from the germline J gene. This chain joins TRBV6-1 and TRBJ2-7; TRBD1 agrees at 9 bases. The length of the CDR3 is 15 residues. Losses at the gene ends were 4 bases for V and 0 bases for J; bases not matched to a gene: 4. The germline V gene has CDR1 MNHNS and CDR2 SASEGT. The CDR3 DNA, read in part, is TGTGCCAGCAGTGGAGAGACAGGGGGCTCCTACGAG. Protein: CASSGETGGSYE. The CDR3 reads in full as CASSGETGGSYEQYF.

Comment on this clone: The read ends 3 residues early relative to the CDR3; the germline J gene fills the gap. The chain joins TRBV28 to TRBJ1-2; D is unresolved. From germline, CDR1 is MDHEN and CDR2 SYDVKM. Trimming removed 5 bases from V and 1 base from J, with 8 bases in between. The CDR3 is 13 amino acids. Partial CDR3 DNA: TGTGCCAGCAGTAACCCGGTTAACTATGGC. It specifies CASSNPVNYG. The CDR3 in its entirety is CASSNPVNYGYTF.

Concerning this clone: The observed sequence ends 3 residues before the CDR3 terminus, with the missing tail filled in from the germline J gene. J is TRBJ2-5 and V is TRBV30; D is possibly TRBD2 (7 bases). This CDR3 is 15 amino acids long. With 3 bases removed from V and 6 bases from J, the gap between germline ends came to 20 bases. Germline CDR1 GTSNPN, CDR2 SVGIG (reference sequence). Incomplete CDR3 DNA: TGTGCCTGGAGCCCCCTTGGTGGGGGGGCCAAGACC. This sequence encodes CAWSPLGGGAKT. The full-length CDR3 reads as CAWSPLGGGAKTQYF.

Comment on this clone: With the read ending 3 residues before the CDR3 end, the germline J gene is used to fill in that end. The rearrangement uses TRBV9 and TRBJ1-2, with 9 bases matching TRBD1. Per the germline V gene, CDR1 is SGDLS and CDR2 is YYNGEE. This CDR3 is built from 13 residues. CDR3 amino acids: CASSVGQGNGYTF. CDR3 DNA, as far as it was read: TGTGCCAGCAGCGTCGGACAGGGGAACGGC.